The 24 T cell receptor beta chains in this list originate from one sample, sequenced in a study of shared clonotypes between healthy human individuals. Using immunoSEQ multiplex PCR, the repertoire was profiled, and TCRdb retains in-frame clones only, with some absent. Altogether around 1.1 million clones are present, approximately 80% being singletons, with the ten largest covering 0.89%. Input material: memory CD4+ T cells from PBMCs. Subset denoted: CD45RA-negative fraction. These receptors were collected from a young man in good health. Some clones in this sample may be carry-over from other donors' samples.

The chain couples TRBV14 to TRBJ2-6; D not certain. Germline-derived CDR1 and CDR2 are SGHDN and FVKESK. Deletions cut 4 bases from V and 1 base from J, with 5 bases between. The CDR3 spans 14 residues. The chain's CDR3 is CASSRGSGANVLTF. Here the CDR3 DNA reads TGTGCCAGCAGCCGGGGTTCTGGGGCCAACGTCCTGACTTTC. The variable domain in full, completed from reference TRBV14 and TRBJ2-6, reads EAGVTQFPSHSVIEKGQTVTLRCDPISGHDNLYWYRRVMGKEIKFLLHFVKESKQDESGMPNNRFLAERTGGTYSTLKVQPAELEDSGVYFCASSRGSGANVLTFGAGSRLTVL.

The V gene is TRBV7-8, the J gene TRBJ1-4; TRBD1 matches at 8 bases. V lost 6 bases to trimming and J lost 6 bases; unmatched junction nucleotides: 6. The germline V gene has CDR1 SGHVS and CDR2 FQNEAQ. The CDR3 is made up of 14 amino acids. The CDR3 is CASSRTGWDEKLFF. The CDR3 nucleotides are TGTGCCAGCAGTAGGACAGGGTGGGATGAAAAACTGTTTTTT.

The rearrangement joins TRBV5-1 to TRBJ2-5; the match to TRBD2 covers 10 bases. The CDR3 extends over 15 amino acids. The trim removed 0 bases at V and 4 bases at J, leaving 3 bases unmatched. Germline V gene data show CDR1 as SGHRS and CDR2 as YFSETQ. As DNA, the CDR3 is TGCGCCAGCAGCTTGGAAGTAGCGGGGGGAGAGACCCAGTACTTC. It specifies CASSLEVAGGETQYF. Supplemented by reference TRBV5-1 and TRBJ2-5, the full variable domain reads KAGVTQTPRYLIKTRGQQVTLSCSPISGHRSVSWYQQTPGQGLQFLFEYFSETQRNKGNFPGRFSGRQFSNSRSEMNVSTLELGDSALYLCASSLEVAGGETQYFGPGTRLLVL.

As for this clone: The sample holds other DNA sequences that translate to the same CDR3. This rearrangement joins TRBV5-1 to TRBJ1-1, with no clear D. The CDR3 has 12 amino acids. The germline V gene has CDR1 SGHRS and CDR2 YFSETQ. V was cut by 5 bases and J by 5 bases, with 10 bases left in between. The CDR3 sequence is CASRRENTEAFF. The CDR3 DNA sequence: TGCGCCAGCAGAAGGGAGAATACTGAAGCTTTCTTT.

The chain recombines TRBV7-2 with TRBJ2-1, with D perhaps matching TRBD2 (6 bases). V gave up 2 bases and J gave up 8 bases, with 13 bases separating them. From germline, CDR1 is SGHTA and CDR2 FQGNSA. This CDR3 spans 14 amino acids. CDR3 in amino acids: CASSLQSGSDEQFF. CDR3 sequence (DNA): TGTGCCAGCAGCTTACAGTCCGGGAGCGATGAGCAGTTCTTC.

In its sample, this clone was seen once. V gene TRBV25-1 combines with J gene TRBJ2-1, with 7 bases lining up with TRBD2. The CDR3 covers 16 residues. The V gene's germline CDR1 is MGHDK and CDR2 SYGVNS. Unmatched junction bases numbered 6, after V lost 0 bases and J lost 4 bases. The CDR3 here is CASSEYEGGPYNEQFF. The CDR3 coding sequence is TGTGCCAGCAGTGAATACGAGGGAGGGCCTTACAATGAGCAGTTCTTC.

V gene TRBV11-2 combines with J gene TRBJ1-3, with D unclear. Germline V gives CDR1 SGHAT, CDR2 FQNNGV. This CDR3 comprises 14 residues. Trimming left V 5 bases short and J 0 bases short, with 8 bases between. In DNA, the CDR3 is TGTGCCAGCAGCGCAGCTCTCTCTGGAAACACCATATATTTT. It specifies CASSAALSGNTIYF.

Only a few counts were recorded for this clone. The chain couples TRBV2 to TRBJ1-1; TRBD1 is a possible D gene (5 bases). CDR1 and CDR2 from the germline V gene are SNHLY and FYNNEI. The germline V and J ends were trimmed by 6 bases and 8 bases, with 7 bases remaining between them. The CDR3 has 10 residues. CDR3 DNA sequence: TGTGCCAGCAGACGACAGGAAGCTTTCTTT. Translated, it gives CASRRQEAFF.

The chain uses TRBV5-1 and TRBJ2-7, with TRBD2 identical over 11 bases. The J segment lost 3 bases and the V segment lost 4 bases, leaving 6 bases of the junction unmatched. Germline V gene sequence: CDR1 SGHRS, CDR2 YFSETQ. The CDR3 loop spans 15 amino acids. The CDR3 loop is CASSPAGTSGYEQYF. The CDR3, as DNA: TGCGCCAGCAGCCCTGCCGGGACTAGCGGCTACGAGCAGTACTTC.

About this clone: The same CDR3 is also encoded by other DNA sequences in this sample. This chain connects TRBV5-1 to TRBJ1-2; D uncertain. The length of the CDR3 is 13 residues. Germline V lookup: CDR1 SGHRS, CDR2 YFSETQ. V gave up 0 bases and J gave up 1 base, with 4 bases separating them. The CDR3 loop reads CASSLEGNYGYTF. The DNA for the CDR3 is TGCGCCAGCAGCTTGGAGGGTAACTATGGCTACACCTTC.

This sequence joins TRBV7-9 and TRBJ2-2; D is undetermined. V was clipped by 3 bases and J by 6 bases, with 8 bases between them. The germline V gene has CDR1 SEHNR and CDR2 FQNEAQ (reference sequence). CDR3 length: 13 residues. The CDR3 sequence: CASSFVGAGELFF. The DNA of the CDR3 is TGTGCCAGCAGCTTCGTTGGGGCCGGGGAGCTGTTTTTT. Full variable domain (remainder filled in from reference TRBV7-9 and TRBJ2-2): DTGVSQNPRHKITKRGQNVTFRCDPISEHNRLYWYRQTLGQGPEFLTYFQNEAQLEKSRLLSDRFSAERPKGSFSTLEIQRTEQGDSAMYLCASSFVGAGELFFGEGSRLTVL.

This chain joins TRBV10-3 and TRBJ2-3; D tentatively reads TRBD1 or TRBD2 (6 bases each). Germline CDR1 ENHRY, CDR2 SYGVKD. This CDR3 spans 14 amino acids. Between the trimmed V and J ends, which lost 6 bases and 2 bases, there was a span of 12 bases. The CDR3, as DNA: TGTGCCATCAGGGGGGGCGTCCACACAGATACGCAGTATTTT. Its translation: CAIRGGVHTDTQYF.

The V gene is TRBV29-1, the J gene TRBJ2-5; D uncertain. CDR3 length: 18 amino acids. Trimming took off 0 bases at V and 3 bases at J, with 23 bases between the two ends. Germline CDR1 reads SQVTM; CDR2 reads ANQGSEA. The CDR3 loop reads CSVEDPFGVKNLEETQYF. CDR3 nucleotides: TGCAGCGTTGAAGACCCGTTTGGGGTTAAGAATTTAGAAGAGACCCAGTACTTC.

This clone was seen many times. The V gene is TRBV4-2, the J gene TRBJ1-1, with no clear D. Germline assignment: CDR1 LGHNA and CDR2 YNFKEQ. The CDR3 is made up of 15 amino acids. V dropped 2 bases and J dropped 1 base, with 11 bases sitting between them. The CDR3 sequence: CASSQFEGPNTEAFF. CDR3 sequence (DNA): TGTGCCAGCAGCCAATTTGAAGGGCCGAACACTGAAGCTTTCTTT.

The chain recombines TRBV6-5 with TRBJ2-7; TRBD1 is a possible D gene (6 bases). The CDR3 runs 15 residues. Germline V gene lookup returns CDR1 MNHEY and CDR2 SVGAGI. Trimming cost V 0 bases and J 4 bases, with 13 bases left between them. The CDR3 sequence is CASSYSGQGRYEQYF. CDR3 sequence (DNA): TGTGCCAGCAGTTACTCGGGCCAGGGGAGATACGAGCAGTACTTC.

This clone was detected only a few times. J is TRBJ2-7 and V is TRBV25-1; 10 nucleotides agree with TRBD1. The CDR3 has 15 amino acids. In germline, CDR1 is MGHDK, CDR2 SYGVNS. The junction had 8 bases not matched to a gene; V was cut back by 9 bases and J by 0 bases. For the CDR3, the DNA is TGTGCCAGTGCCCTGACAGGGGGCGGCTCCTACGAGCAGTACTTC. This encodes CASALTGGGSYEQYF.

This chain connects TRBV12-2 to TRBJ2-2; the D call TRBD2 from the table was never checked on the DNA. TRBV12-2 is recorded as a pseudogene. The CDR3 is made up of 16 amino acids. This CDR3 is CASRRVAGGYTGELFF. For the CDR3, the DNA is TGTGCAAGTCGCCGAGTAGCGGGAGGGTACACCGGGGAGCTGTTTTTT.

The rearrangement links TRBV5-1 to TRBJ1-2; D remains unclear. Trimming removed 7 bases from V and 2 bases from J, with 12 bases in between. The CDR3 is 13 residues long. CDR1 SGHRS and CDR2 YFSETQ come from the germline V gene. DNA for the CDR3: TGCGCCAGCCGTATATCGGGGAACTATGGCTACACCTTC. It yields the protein CASRISGNYGYTF.

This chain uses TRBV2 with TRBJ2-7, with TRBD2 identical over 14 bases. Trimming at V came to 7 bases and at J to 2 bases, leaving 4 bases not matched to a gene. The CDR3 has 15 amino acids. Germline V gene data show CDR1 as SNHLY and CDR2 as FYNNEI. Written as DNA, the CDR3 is TGTGCCAGCAAGACTAGCGGGAGGGCCCCCTACGAGCAGTACTTC. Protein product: CASKTSGRAPYEQYF. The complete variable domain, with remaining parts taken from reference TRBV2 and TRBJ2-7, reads EPEVTQTPSHQVTQMGQEVILRCVPISNHLYFYWYRQILGQKVEFLVSFYNNEISEKSEIFDDQFSVERPDGSNFTLKIRSTKLEDSAMYFCASKTSGRAPYEQYFGPGTRLTVT.

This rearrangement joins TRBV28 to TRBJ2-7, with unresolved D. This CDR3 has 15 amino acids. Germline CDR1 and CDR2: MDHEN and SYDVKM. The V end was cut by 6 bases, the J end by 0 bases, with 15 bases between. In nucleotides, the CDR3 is TGTGCCAGCAGCCTACAACGTGCCCTCTCCTACGAGCAGTACTTC. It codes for CASSLQRALSYEQYF.

The CDR3 DNA follows: TGTGCCAGCAGGGTCGCGAACACCGGGGAGCTGTTTTTT. As protein: CASRVANTGELFF. The chain couples TRBV28 to TRBJ2-2; D not certain. Trimming left V 6 bases short and J 0 bases short, with 5 bases between. Germline V CDR1 and CDR2: MDHEN, SYDVKM. The CDR3 is 13 residues long.

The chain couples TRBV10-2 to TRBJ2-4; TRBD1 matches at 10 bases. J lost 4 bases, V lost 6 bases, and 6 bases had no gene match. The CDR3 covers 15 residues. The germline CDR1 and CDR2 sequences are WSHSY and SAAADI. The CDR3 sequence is CASRNPGQGKNIQYF. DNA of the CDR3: TGCGCCAGCAGAAATCCGGGACAGGGGAAAAACATTCAGTACTTC.

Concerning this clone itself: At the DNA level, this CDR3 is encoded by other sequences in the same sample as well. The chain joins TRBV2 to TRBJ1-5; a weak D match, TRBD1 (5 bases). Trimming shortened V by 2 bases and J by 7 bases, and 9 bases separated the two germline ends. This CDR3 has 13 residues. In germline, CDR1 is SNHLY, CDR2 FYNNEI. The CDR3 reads CASSELGVQPQHF. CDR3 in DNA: TGTGCCAGCAGTGAATTGGGGGTCCAGCCCCAGCATTTT.

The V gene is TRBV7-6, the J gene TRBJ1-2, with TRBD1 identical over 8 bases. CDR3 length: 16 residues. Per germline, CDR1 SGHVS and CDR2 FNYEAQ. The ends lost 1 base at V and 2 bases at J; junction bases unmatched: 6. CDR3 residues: CASSLGQGLSNYGYTF. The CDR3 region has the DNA TGTGCCAGCAGCTTAGGACAGGGGCTCTCGAACTATGGCTACACCTTC.